This T cell receptor beta chain was profiled in a study of T-cell reconstitution after alpha-beta-depleted transplantation in children. Study outcomes and limitations: Reports say that about two months after transplant, the alpha-beta T cells came out of several hundred graft clones that had expanded. Diversity and T-cell counts at one year after transplant derived mostly from new T cells.

Unique molecular identifiers were built into the TCRbeta library. TCRdb itself ran the PCR reads through MiXCR, one entry per CDR3 protein. The table records approximately 300,000 distinct CDR3 sequences, 7.5% to 9% of them present only once. Germline assignment: CDR1 ENHRY and CDR2 SYGVKD. Trimming pared 5 bases from V and 2 bases from J, leaving 16 bases between. This CDR3 has 16 residues. This clonotype was seen ten or more times. The antigen is unknown. The source was peripheral blood, collected 360 days after TCRalphabeta/CD19-depleted stem cell transplant. The rearrangement joins TRBV10-3 to TRBJ1-5, with D hard to call. The sequence was collected from a female patient aged 2-15 years who had a stem cell transplant for Fanconi anemia, so the T cells may come from the graft donor. The CDR3 here is CAISQDLTEGNQPQHF. The CDR3 DNA is TGTGCCATCAGTCAGGATTTAACAGAGGGCAATCAGCCCCAGCATTTT.